This TCR beta chain came from a study of blood T cell repertoires in COVID-19. V was clipped by 5 bases and J by 8 bases, with 16 bases between them. The CDR3 has 14 residues. Germline CDR1 is MNHNY and CDR2 is SVGAGI (reference sequence). Authors' data handling: Reference gene primers were amplified, and this amplification served to estimate nucleated cell counts. Repertoires were generated with immunoSEQ multiplex PCR, while TCRdb's copy carries only in-frame clones and drops some. V and J calls and clone size are given by that table; D and trimming were obtained from the DNA. This table holds 95,000 to 100,000 clones, about 80% found once.

This clonotype was sampled from a human donor in a cohort sampled during active COVID-19. The sequencing sample was made of peripheral blood. The J gene is TRBJ2-1, the V gene TRBV6-6, with D possibly being TRBD2 (7 bases). CDR3: CASSARRGRDEQFF. The CDR3 DNA is TGTGCCAGCAGTGCCCGGCGGGGGCGCGATGAGCAGTTCTTC.